The clone carrying this TCR beta chain was seen repeatedly, ten times or more. Germline V gene data show CDR1 as SGHVS and CDR2 as FQNEAQ. The CDR3 is 13 residues long. V was shortened by 0 bases and J by 7 bases, with 9 bases between the two germline ends. This sample stems from a study of Graves' ophthalmopathy and Graves' hyperthyroidism. RNA transcripts were the source from which TCR beta CDR3 regions were amplified. Amplification began with first-round RT-PCR using HTBI primers, then second-round multiplex PCR was performed. Each CDR3 protein gets one entry after TCRdb re-called the multiplex PCR reads with MiXCR. The table records about 1.2 million distinct CDR3 sequences, about two fifths of them present only once.

The sequenced sample was peripheral blood or thyroid tissue (not recorded which). The chain couples TRBV7-8 to TRBJ1-2, with D maybe TRBD1 (5 bases). The clonotype was recovered from an adult man with Graves' hyperthyroidism. CDR3 sequence: CASSLALGAGYTF. As DNA, the CDR3 is TGTGCCAGCAGCTTAGCATTAGGGGCTGGCTACACCTTC.